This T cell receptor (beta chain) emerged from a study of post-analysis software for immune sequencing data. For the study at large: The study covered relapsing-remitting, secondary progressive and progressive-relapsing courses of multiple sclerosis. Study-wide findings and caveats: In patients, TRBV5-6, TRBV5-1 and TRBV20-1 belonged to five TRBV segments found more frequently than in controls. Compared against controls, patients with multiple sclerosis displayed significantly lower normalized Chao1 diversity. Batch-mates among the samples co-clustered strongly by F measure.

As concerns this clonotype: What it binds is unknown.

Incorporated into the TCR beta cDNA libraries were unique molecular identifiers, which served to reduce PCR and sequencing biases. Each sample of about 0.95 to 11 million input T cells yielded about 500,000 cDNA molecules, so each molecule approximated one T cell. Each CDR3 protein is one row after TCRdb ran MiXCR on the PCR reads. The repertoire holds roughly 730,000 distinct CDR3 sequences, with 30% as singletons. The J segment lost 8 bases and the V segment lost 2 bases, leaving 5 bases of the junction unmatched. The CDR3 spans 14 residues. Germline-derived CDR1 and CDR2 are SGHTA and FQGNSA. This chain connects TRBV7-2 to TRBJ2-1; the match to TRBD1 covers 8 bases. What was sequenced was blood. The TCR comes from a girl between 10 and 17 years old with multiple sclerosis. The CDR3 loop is CASSLLQGDHEQFF. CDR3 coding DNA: TGTGCCAGCAGCTTATTACAGGGGGATCATGAGCAGTTCTTC.